Each of the 18 T cell receptor beta chains below was sequenced from the same sample in a study of shared clonotypes between healthy human individuals. Sequencing was performed with immunoSEQ multiplex PCR; in TCRdb, only in-frame clones are kept and a portion is missing. The sample records a few million clones, less than 95% being singletons. Sequenced: naive CD4+ T cells from PBMCs. Subset reported: CD45RA+ positively selected. These TCRs come from a man aged 18 to 35 in good health. Some clones in this sample may be carry-over from other donors' samples.

CDR3 DNA sequence: TGTGCCAGCAGTGTAGGATACGGCAATCAGCCCCAGCATTTT. Translating it yields CASSVGYGNQPQHF. The V and J genes are TRBV6-1 and TRBJ1-5, with D unresolved. CDR1 is MNHNS and CDR2 is SASEGT in the germline V gene. Between the trimmed V and J ends, which lost 4 bases and 2 bases, there was a span of 9 bases. The CDR3 has 14 amino acids.

The CDR3 sequence is CAIGKGQGAYGYTF. The CDR3 DNA sequence: TGTGCCATTGGAAAAGGACAGGGGGCTTATGGCTACACCTTC. The rearrangement links TRBV10-3 to TRBJ1-2; 11 positions agree with TRBD1. Germline CDR1 is ENHRY and CDR2 is SYGVKD. The CDR3 totals 14 residues. V shed 9 bases, J shed 5 bases, and the junction held 8 bases outside the gene matches.

Note on this clone: This same CDR3 is encoded by further DNA sequences in the sample. V gene TRBV28 combines with J gene TRBJ2-7; D might be TRBD2 (5 bases). The CDR3 length is 12 residues. Germline V gene lookup returns CDR1 MDHEN and CDR2 SYDVKM. Deletions cut 3 bases from V and 5 bases from J, with 8 bases between. Written as DNA, the CDR3 is TGTGCCAGCAGTTTGTTGGGAGACGAGCAGTACTTC. It encodes CASSLLGDEQYF.

The J gene is TRBJ1-2, the V gene TRBV25-1; D gene uncertain. V was shortened by 0 bases and J by 1 base, with 6 bases between the two germline ends. The germline V gene encodes CDR1 MGHDK and CDR2 SYGVNS. The CDR3 totals 14 residues. The CDR3 DNA follows: TGTGCCAGCAGTGAATACGGGAATAACTATGGCTACACCTTC. Protein product: CASSEYGNNYGYTF.

The V and J genes are TRBV28 and TRBJ2-5; D is possibly TRBD2 (5 bases). V lost 1 base and J 2 bases, leaving 11 bases between the germline ends. In germline, CDR1 is MDHEN, CDR2 SYDVKM. This CDR3 has 15 amino acids. CDR3: CASSLYVTIQETQYF. CDR3 coding DNA: TGTGCCAGCAGTTTATATGTGACTATTCAAGAGACCCAGTACTTC. Based on the CDR3 plus reference TRBV28 and TRBJ2-5, the full variable domain is DVKVTQSSRYLVKRTGEKVFLECVQDMDHENMFWYRQDPGLGLRLIYFSYDVKMKEKGDIPEGYSVSREKKERFSLILESASTNQTSMYLCASSLYVTIQETQYFGPGTRLLVL.

V is TRBV7-2 and J is TRBJ2-1, with 9 bases aligning to TRBD1. CDR3 length: 15 residues. V lost 5 bases and J lost 5; bases outside the gene matches: 7. Germline values: CDR1 SGHTA, CDR2 FQGNSA. CDR3: CASSRGQGRNNEQFF. For the CDR3, the DNA is TGTGCCAGCAGCCGTGGACAGGGGAGAAACAATGAGCAGTTCTTC.

This clone has only one observation. This chain joins TRBV7-9 and TRBJ2-7; D might be TRBD2 (5 bases). This CDR3 contains 11 residues. Germline CDR1 is SEHNR and CDR2 is FQNEAQ (reference sequence). Between the trimmed V and J ends, which lost 8 bases and 7 bases, there was a span of 12 bases. The CDR3, as DNA: TGTGCCAGCTCCGAGAGGGAGGAGCAGTACTTC. Protein sequence: CASSEREEQYF.

The genes are TRBV5-4 and TRBJ2-2; 15 nucleotides line up with TRBD2. The CDR3 contains 17 residues. CDR1 is SGHNT and CDR2 is YYREEE in the germline V gene (reference sequence). With V trimmed by 5 bases and J by 7 bases, 9 bases remained unmatched. The DNA of the CDR3 is TGTGCCAGCAGTCGGGGACTAGCGGGAGGCACTTTCGGGGAGCTGTTTTTT. The encoded protein is CASSRGLAGGTFGELFF.

This clone was seen a handful of times. The chain combines TRBV5-1 with TRBJ2-2, with D possibly being TRBD1 (5 bases). This CDR3 is 16 amino acids long. Germline CDR1 and CDR2: SGHRS and YFSETQ. V was clipped by 0 bases and J by 7 bases, with 16 bases between them. The CDR3 region is CASSLVSPGNLGELFF. The CDR3 DNA reads as TGCGCCAGCAGCTTGGTGAGCCCAGGGAATCTCGGGGAGCTGTTTTTT. Full variable domain (missing parts from reference TRBV5-1 and TRBJ2-2): KAGVTQTPRYLIKTRGQQVTLSCSPISGHRSVSWYQQTPGQGLQFLFEYFSETQRNKGNFPGRFSGRQFSNSRSEMNVSTLELGDSALYLCASSLVSPGNLGELFFGEGSRLTVL.

This rearrangement joins TRBV30 to TRBJ2-3; 10 bases agree with TRBD2. CDR3 length equals 12 residues. Per germline, CDR1 GTSNPN and CDR2 SVGIG (reference sequence). CDR3 protein: CKRGGLTDTQYF. CDR3 sequence (DNA): TGTAAGCGGGGGGGACTCACAGATACGCAGTATTTT.

This chain joins TRBV9 and TRBJ1-5; D unresolved. The CDR3 contains 13 residues. V lost 0 bases, J lost 6 bases, and 7 bases lay in between. Germline V gene data show CDR1 as SGDLS and CDR2 as YYNGEE. The CDR3 is CASSVDGSQPQHF. CDR3 DNA: TGTGCCAGCAGCGTAGACGGGAGTCAGCCCCAGCATTTT.

V gene TRBV28 combines with J gene TRBJ1-5; D gene uncertain. This CDR3 contains 16 residues. Trimming pared 2 bases from V and 0 bases from J, leaving 11 bases between. Germline CDR1 is MDHEN and CDR2 is SYDVKM. CDR3 DNA: TGTGCCAGCAGTTTAATGGGGTTTAATAGCAATCAGCCCCAGCATTTT. Its protein is CASSLMGFNSNQPQHF.

The V gene is TRBV28, the J gene TRBJ1-1; D might be TRBD1 (5 bases). Germline values: CDR1 MDHEN, CDR2 SYDVKM. With 4 bases removed from V and 1 base from J, the gap between germline ends came to 16 bases. This CDR3 has 16 amino acids. This CDR3 reads CASSSAGLGANTEAFF. CDR3 nucleotides: TGTGCCAGCAGTTCTGCAGGGTTAGGAGCGAACACTGAAGCTTTCTTT.

The chain couples TRBV14 to TRBJ2-5; a possible D gene is TRBD2 (5 bases). V lost 3 bases and J 4 bases, leaving 15 bases between the germline ends. The CDR3 covers 15 residues. Germline CDR1 SGHDN, CDR2 FVKESK. CDR3 bases: TGTGCCAGCAGCCACCACCGGGAAAGTAGAGAGACCCAGTACTTC. It is translated as CASSHHRESRETQYF.

In DNA form, the CDR3 reads TGCGCCAGCAGCTTGCGGGCGCCGGGCCAAGAGACCCAGTACTTC. Translating gives CASSLRAPGQETQYF. The rearrangement joins TRBV5-1 to TRBJ2-5; D call uncertain. V shed 1 base and J shed 1 base, with 11 bases lying between them. The CDR3 is 15 residues long. The germline CDR1 and CDR2 sequences are SGHRS and YFSETQ.

With respect to this clone: The same CDR3 is also encoded by other DNA sequences in this sample. J is TRBJ2-3 and V is TRBV6-6; D unclear. V was trimmed by 0 bases and J by 0 bases, leaving 4 bases between them. The CDR3 has 14 amino acids. CDR1 is MNHNY, CDR2 SVGAGI, per germline (reference sequence). CDR3 nucleotide sequence: TGTGCCAGCAGTTACTCCTCCAGCACAGATACGCAGTATTTT. Amino acid sequence: CASSYSSSTDTQYF.

V is TRBV6-5 and J is TRBJ1-2; 10 bases match TRBD1. The CDR3 runs 14 residues. The V gene's germline CDR1 is MNHEY and CDR2 SVGAGI. V lost 2 bases and J lost 10; bases outside the gene matches: 7. In DNA form, the CDR3 reads TGTGCCAGCAGTTACCCCTCGGGACAGGGGCTCTACACCTTC. Protein sequence: CASSYPSGQGLYTF.

The CDR3: CASSIDLSPNRLDPYEQYF. DNA of the CDR3: TGTGCCAGTAGTATAGATCTATCCCCGAACAGGTTGGACCCCTACGAGCAGTACTTC. The chain links TRBV19 to TRBJ2-7; possible D gene TRBD1, 5 bases. There are 19 residues in the CDR3. The germline gives CDR1 LNHDA, CDR2 SQIVND (reference sequence). Trimming cost V 0 bases and J 2 bases, with 23 bases left between them.